This passage covers 17 T cell receptor beta chains from one sample sequenced in a study of blood T cells in healthy people across ages. A second PCR of about 6 to 12 cycles used a sample-barcoded 5' primer and a J-beta primer mix. TCRdb analysed the 5' RACE reads with MiXCR anew, one entry per CDR3 protein. The sample lists over a million distinct CDR3 sequences, less than 50% occurring once. Sequencing was performed on blood. The receptor set was obtained from a woman aged 55-70 years in good health.

This clonotype was seen only a few times. The V and J genes are TRBV20-1 and TRBJ1-1; maybe TRBD1 (5 bases). Trimming shortened V by 3 bases and J by 1 base, and 9 bases separated the two germline ends. This CDR3 comprises 13 residues. Germline V gene data show CDR1 as DFQATT and CDR2 as SNEGSKA (reference sequence). CDR3 nucleotide sequence: TGCAGTGCTAGCAGGGAACCGAACACTGAAGCTTTCTTT. It translates to CSASREPNTEAFF.

This clonotype has more than one count but fewer than ten. The chain carries TRBV28 and TRBJ2-5, with TRBD1 matching 7 bases. CDR1 and CDR2 from the germline V gene are MDHEN and SYDVKM. The CDR3 extends over 14 amino acids. With V trimmed by 7 bases and J by 7 bases, 12 bases remained unmatched. The DNA of the CDR3 is TGTGCCAGCACCCAGGGACAGTCATTTGGGACCCAGTACTTC. Translating it yields CASTQGQSFGTQYF.

This clonotype came up a few times. V is TRBV30 and J is TRBJ1-2; the D is unclear. Germline V gene data show CDR1 as GTSNPN and CDR2 as SVGIG (reference sequence). The CDR3 is 10 residues long. Trimming cost V 3 bases and J 6 bases, with 5 bases left between them. Here the CDR3 reads CAWRANGYTF. CDR3 in DNA: TGTGCCTGGAGAGCCAATGGCTACACCTTC.

The chain carries TRBV25-1 and TRBJ2-7; 7 nucleotides agree with TRBD1. The end of the DNA is better explained by TRBJ2-5, so the J call may be wrong. The germline V gene has CDR1 MGHDK and CDR2 SYGVNS. The CDR3 loop spans 15 amino acids. This chain's CDR3 is CASSAIDRVGETQYF. CDR3 DNA: TGTGCCAGCAGTGCTATCGACAGGGTCGGAGAGACCCAGTACTTC.

The chain is built from TRBV4-1 and TRBJ1-1; D possibly corresponds to TRBD1 (5 bases). The length of the CDR3 is 14 residues. The V gene lost 1 base and the J gene lost 5 bases, with 11 bases spanning the gap. Germline V lookup: CDR1 MGHRA, CDR2 YSYEKL. The DNA of the CDR3 is TGCGCCAGCAGCCAAGTCGTGCGGGGGACTGAAGCTTTCTTT. Protein: CASSQVVRGTEAFF.

This clonotype has a handful of counts. The chain uses TRBV7-9 and TRBJ2-6; the D is unclear. Trimming removed 1 base at V and 4 bases at J, with 14 bases between. This CDR3 comprises 17 residues. The germline V gene has CDR1 SEHNR and CDR2 FQNEAQ (reference sequence). In DNA, the CDR3 is TGTGCCAGCAGCTTAGGGATAAACTCCGGGGGGGCCAACGTCCTGACTTTC. Amino acid sequence: CASSLGINSGGANVLTF.

The V gene is TRBV20-1, the J gene TRBJ2-1; D is uncertain. The CDR3 totals 14 residues. Trimming took off 4 bases at V and 0 bases at J, with 10 bases between the two ends. The germline V gene encodes CDR1 DFQATT and CDR2 SNEGSKA (reference sequence). This chain's CDR3 is CSATNLASYNEQFF. The CDR3 DNA follows: TGCAGTGCTACAAATCTGGCCTCCTACAATGAGCAGTTCTTC.

This clonotype was counted a few times. The chain combines TRBV20-1 with TRBJ2-4; D is tentatively TRBD1 or TRBD2 (5 bases each). The end of the DNA fits TRBJ2-7 better, so the J call may be wrong. Germline V gives CDR1 DFQATT, CDR2 SNEGSKA (reference sequence). This CDR3 is 13 amino acids long. CDR3 sequence: CSAPGTAFYEQYF. DNA for the CDR3: TGCAGTGCCCCCGGGACCGCCTTCTACGAGCAGTACTTC.

This chain joins TRBV4-1 and TRBJ1-6; 9 nucleotides align to TRBD1. The CDR3 extends over 17 amino acids. Germline values: CDR1 MGHRA, CDR2 YSYEKL. V was pared by 0 bases and J by 9 bases, with 9 bases of the junction left unmatched. The CDR3 DNA is TGCGCCAGCAGCCAAGAAGGAGGGACAGGGTTGCGTTCACCCCTCCACTTT. This sequence encodes CASSQEGGTGLRSPLHF.

This clonotype has just a few counts. The genes are TRBV20-1 and TRBJ2-7; D unresolved. The germline gives CDR1 DFQATT, CDR2 SNEGSKA (reference sequence). V was trimmed by 7 bases and J by 0 bases, leaving 7 bases between them. The CDR3 contains 11 residues. Here the CDR3 reads CSGQFSYEQYF. The CDR3 DNA reads TGCAGTGGGCAGTTCTCCTACGAGCAGTACTTC.

The V gene is TRBV20-1, the J gene TRBJ2-7; 11 bases fit TRBD2. CDR1 DFQATT and CDR2 SNEGSKA come from the germline V gene (reference sequence). Losses at the gene ends were 3 bases for V and 5 bases for J; bases not matched to a gene: 3. This CDR3 is built from 13 residues. This CDR3 reads CSASLTSGDEQYF. The DNA of the CDR3 is TGCAGTGCTAGCTTGACTAGCGGGGACGAGCAGTACTTC.

This clonotype was counted only a few times. This chain connects TRBV18 to TRBJ2-4; D is tentatively TRBD1 or TRBD2 (5 bases each). From germline, CDR1 is KGHSH and CDR2 LQKENI. Trimming shortened V by 3 bases and J by 0 bases, and 12 bases separated the two germline ends. The CDR3 contains 16 residues. CDR3 sequence (DNA): TGTGCCAGCTCACCTTTTTCTGGGGGAGCCAAAAACATTCAGTACTTC. Translated: CASSPFSGGAKNIQYF.

The gene calls are TRBV14 and TRBJ1-1; no firm D call. Between the trimmed V and J ends, which lost 4 bases and 4 bases, there was a span of 10 bases. The germline CDR1 and CDR2 sequences are SGHDN and FVKESK. This CDR3 region has 13 residues. The CDR3 DNA reads TGTGCCAGCAGCCGAGAAAGAATCACTGAAGCTTTCTTT. It translates to CASSRERITEAFF.

The chain recombines TRBV9 with TRBJ2-1; 12 bases line up with TRBD1. CDR1 is SGDLS and CDR2 is YYNGEE in the germline V gene. V trimming: 3 bases; J trimming: 5 bases; junction bases outside the gene matches: 6. This CDR3 spans 16 amino acids. In nucleotides, the CDR3 is TGTGCCAGCAGCGGAACCGGGACAGGGGGCAACAATGAGCAGTTCTTC. This encodes CASSGTGTGGNNEQFF.

The chain couples TRBV11-2 to TRBJ2-1; D unresolved. This CDR3 has 16 residues. Trimming shortened V by 5 bases and J by 0 bases, and 14 bases separated the two germline ends. Germline CDR1 and CDR2: SGHAT and FQNNGV. CDR3 in amino acids: CASSLLTTSSYNEQFF. The CDR3 DNA is TGTGCCAGCAGCCTATTAACTACCTCCTCCTACAATGAGCAGTTCTTC.

V and J are TRBV28 and TRBJ2-1; D is unresolved. The last part of the DNA fits TRBJ2-7 better; the J call may be wrong. Germline CDR1 MDHEN, CDR2 SYDVKM. CDR3 length equals 15 residues. The CDR3 coding sequence is TGTGCCAGCAGTTTTATCGGCCGCTCCTACAATGAGCAGTACTTC. Its protein product is CASSFIGRSYNEQYF.

This clonotype was counted ten times or more. Here the CDR3 reads CSARPQGSGYTDTQYF. CDR3 bases: TGCAGTGCTAGACCCCAGGGTAGCGGCTACACAGATACGCAGTATTTT. The chain is built from TRBV20-1 and TRBJ2-3, with a tentative D call TRBD2 (6 bases). The CDR3 is 16 amino acids. The germline V gene has CDR1 DFQATT and CDR2 SNEGSKA (reference sequence). Trimming shortened V by 2 bases and J by 2 bases, and 17 bases separated the two germline ends.